Presented here are 2 T cell receptor beta chains from one specimen sequenced in a study of blood T cell repertoires in COVID-19. Sequencing used immunoSEQ multiplex PCR; TCRdb keeps in-frame clones, though not all of them. Among approximately 120,000 clones listed, 79% were seen once. Sequenced input: peripheral blood. These receptors came from a man aged 35 to 55 with active or convalescent COVID-19.

This chain uses TRBV6-5 with TRBJ2-3, with D perhaps matching TRBD2 (7 bases). The germline CDR1 and CDR2 sequences are MNHEY and SVGAGI. This CDR3 is 16 amino acids long. V shed 3 bases and J shed 1 base, with 14 bases lying between them. CDR3 in amino acids: CASSYVGGRGTDTQYF. The CDR3, as DNA: TGTGCCAGCAGTTATGTGGGGGGGCGAGGCACAGATACGCAGTATTTT.

The chain links TRBV30 to TRBJ1-3; the D gene is possibly TRBD1 (5 bases). The CDR3 has 15 amino acids. CDR1 and CDR2 (germline): GTSNPN, SVGIG (reference sequence). Trimming removed 0 bases from V and 3 bases from J, with 12 bases in between. CDR3 residues: CAWSVSGSSGNTIYF. Here the CDR3 DNA reads TGTGCCTGGAGTGTGTCAGGGTCTAGTGGAAACACCATATATTTT.